This T cell receptor (beta chain) originates from a study of blood T cells in healthy people across ages. Study-wide background: Template switching picked up about one barcoded beta molecule for each two T cells.

Study conclusions and caveats: TCR beta diversity per million T cells fell roughly linearly with age. Unknown CMV status may confound age-related changes in expanded clones.

Concerning this clonotype: Its antigen remains unidentified.

Total RNA extracted from each sample amounted to at least 5.5 micrograms. With a J-beta primer mix and a sample-barcoded 5' primer, a second PCR ran roughly 6 to 12 cycles. TCRdb reprocessed the 5' RACE reads with MiXCR, giving one entry per CDR3 protein. The table shows around 1,500,000 distinct CDR3 sequences, with approximately 38% occurring only once. The receptor's source is a woman aged 18-29 years in good health. The sequencing sample was made of blood.

This CDR3 reads CASSYSNFQGSSYEQYF. The CDR3 DNA is TGTGCCAGCAGTTACTCGAATTTTCAGGGCTCTTCCTACGAGCAGTACTTC. The chain uses TRBV6-5 and TRBJ2-4; TRBD1 is a possible D gene (5 bases). The J call may not be correct, given that the DNA end is closer to TRBJ2-7. The germline CDR1 and CDR2 sequences are MNHEY and SVGAGI. This CDR3 is built from 17 residues.